This record concerns one TCR beta chain sequence. The sample originates from a study of T cell responses to AZD1222 COVID-19 vaccine. Clones were read by immunoSEQ multiplex PCR, and TCRdb kept only the in-frame ones, dropping some. Of about 140,000 clones listed, 80% to 90% are singletons. CDR3 length: 14 amino acids. V was clipped by 5 bases and J by 6 bases, with 17 bases between them. Germline values: CDR1 SQVTM, CDR2 ANQGSEA. This receptor was obtained from an adult in good health. The chain uses TRBV29-1 and TRBJ2-1; D is ambiguous. The input for sequencing was peripheral blood, taken on day 0 of AZD1222 vaccination. The CDR3 DNA follows: TGCAGCGTTATTTCCGACCTTAACATCAATGAGCAGTTCTTC. It encodes CSVISDLNINEQFF.